The 28 T cell receptor beta chains below come from one sample, sequenced in a study of T cells in Graves' hyperthyroidism and ophthalmopathy. RNA transcripts yielded amplified TCR beta CDR3 regions. First-round RT-PCR of the TCR CDR3 relied on the HTBI primer set. One entry per CDR3 protein, called by TCRdb with MiXCR from the multiplex PCR reads. The data contain fewer than 500,000 distinct CDR3 sequences, about 13% of them singletons. Source material: blood. The receptors derive from a man younger than 45 with Graves' hyperthyroidism that later progressed to Graves' ophthalmopathy.

This clonotype was counted between two and nine times. The chain recombines TRBV4-2 with TRBJ2-1; either TRBD1 or TRBD2 may supply D (5 bases each). This CDR3 region has 12 residues. In germline, CDR1 is LGHNA, CDR2 YNFKEQ. Trimming removed 3 bases at V and 6 bases at J, with 6 bases between. This chain's CDR3 is CASSQGVNEQFF. The CDR3 DNA is TGTGCCAGCAGCCAGGGGGTCAATGAGCAGTTCTTC.

V is TRBV7-9 and J is TRBJ2-7; 9 bases match TRBD2. The J segment lost 4 bases and the V segment lost 5 bases, leaving 9 bases of the junction unmatched. Germline V gene sequence: CDR1 SEHNR, CDR2 FQNEAQ (reference sequence). This CDR3 comprises 15 residues. DNA of the CDR3: TGTGCCAGCAGCGAAAGTAGTAGCGGGGGTTACGAGCAGTACTTC. Translated: CASSESSSGGYEQYF.

This clonotype appeared many times. The V and J genes are TRBV28 and TRBJ1-2, with TRBD1 identical over 12 bases. The trim removed 6 bases at V and 3 bases at J, leaving 2 bases unmatched. This CDR3 is built from 14 residues. CDR1 MDHEN and CDR2 SYDVKM come from the germline V gene. CDR3 region: CASRGQGADYGYTF. The CDR3 DNA follows: TGTGCCAGCAGGGGACAGGGGGCCGACTATGGCTACACCTTC.

This clonotype was recorded at least ten times. The V gene is TRBV5-6, the J gene TRBJ2-5; 10 nucleotides line up with TRBD2. The CDR3 totals 16 residues. Trimming took 0 bases from V and 2 from J; bases not matched to a gene: 4. Germline V gene data show CDR1 as SGHDT and CDR2 as YYEEEE. The CDR3 is CASSLALAGVQETQYF. The CDR3 bases are TGTGCCAGCAGCTTGGCCCTAGCGGGAGTACAAGAGACCCAGTACTTC.

The chain couples TRBV4-1 to TRBJ2-4; D assignment may be TRBD1 or TRBD2 (7 bases each). Looked up from germline, CDR1 is MGHRA and CDR2 is YSYEKL. The V end was cut by 3 bases, the J end by 2 bases, with 17 bases between. There are 17 residues in the CDR3. The CDR3 sequence is CASSQKTGEGPKNIQYF. For the CDR3, the DNA is TGCGCCAGCAGCCAGAAAACAGGGGAGGGTCCCAAAAACATTCAGTACTTC.

The genes are TRBV13 and TRBJ2-7; D tentatively reads TRBD1 or TRBD2 (7 bases each). CDR1 is PRHDT and CDR2 is FYEKMQ in the germline V gene (reference sequence). This CDR3 has 15 residues. V lost 4 bases, J lost 6 bases, and 19 bases lay in between. In DNA, the CDR3 is TGTGCCAGCAGCTCAGGGGGGGGGAGTGGAAGCGAGCAGTACTTC. Its translation is CASSSGGGSGSEQYF. Full variable domain (rest looked up from reference TRBV13 and TRBJ2-7): AAGVIQSPRHLIKEKRETATLKCYPIPRHDTVYWYQQGPGQDPQFLISFYEKMQSDKGSIPDRFSAQQFSDYHSELNMSSLELGDSALYFCASSSGGGSGSEQYFGPGTRLTVT.

This clonotype has just a few counts. V usage is TRBV4-1 and J usage is TRBJ2-3; unclear D gene. CDR1 MGHRA and CDR2 YSYEKL come from the germline V gene. The CDR3 sequence is 12 residues long. V was trimmed by 0 bases and J by 8 bases, leaving 6 bases between them. The CDR3 DNA reads as TGCGCCAGCAGCCAAGATATAGGTACGCAGTATTTT. The encoded protein is CASSQDIGTQYF.

This clonotype came up once. The chain joins TRBV20-1 to TRBJ2-7; no clear D. CDR3 size: 11 residues. The germline CDR1 and CDR2 sequences are DFQATT and SNEGSKA (reference sequence). Trimming took off 0 bases at V and 4 bases at J, with 4 bases between the two ends. CDR3 protein: CSARDLYEQYF. The DNA for the CDR3 is TGCAGTGCTAGAGATCTATACGAGCAGTACTTC.

This clonotype was detected many times. J is TRBJ1-2 and V is TRBV7-9; D remains unclear. Trimming pared 5 bases from V and 3 bases from J, leaving 13 bases between. From germline, CDR1 is SEHNR and CDR2 FQNEAQ (reference sequence). This CDR3 comprises 14 residues. The DNA for the CDR3 is TGTGCCAGCAGCCCCTTCGAGCCCGACTATGGCTACACCTTC. This encodes CASSPFEPDYGYTF.

The genes are TRBV12-3 or TRBV12-4 and TRBJ1-3, with 7 bases identical to TRBD1. There are 16 residues in the CDR3. V was pared by 6 bases and J by 2 bases, with 10 bases of the junction left unmatched. CDR3 protein: CASRLRGGSPGNTIYF. The CDR3 DNA sequence: TGTGCCAGCAGGCTTCGAGGGGGCAGCCCTGGAAACACCATATATTTT.

As concerns this clonotype: The junction shows a germline mismatch at one end, possibly a read error. V and J are TRBV20-1 and TRBJ1-3; D call uncertain. The CDR3 covers 13 residues. Germline V CDR1 and CDR2: DFQATT, SNEGSKA (reference sequence). The CDR3 spells CSARSGAGNTIYF. CDR3 bases: TGCAGTGCTAGATCAGGTGCAGGAAACACCATCTATTTT.

Sample share makes this clonotype large (0.1 to 1%). This chain joins TRBV11-2 and TRBJ2-7; no firm D call. The germline V gene has CDR1 SGHAT and CDR2 FQNNGV. The CDR3 consists of 14 residues. V gave up 1 base and J gave up 2 bases, with 9 bases separating them. Here the CDR3 DNA reads TGTGCCAGCAGCTTAGGTGCAGATACCTACGAGCAGTACTTC. It translates to CASSLGADTYEQYF.

This clonotype has only a few counts. The V gene is TRBV5-5, the J gene TRBJ1-6; 10 bases are a match to TRBD1. Trimming took 4 bases from V and 10 from J; bases not matched to a gene: 11. CDR1 is SGHKS and CDR2 is YYEKEE in the germline V gene (reference sequence). The CDR3 has 16 amino acids. The CDR3 region is CASSPLRDRGGSPLHF. CDR3 bases: TGTGCCAGCAGCCCGCTTCGGGACAGGGGAGGGTCACCCCTCCACTTT.

This chain joins TRBV6-5 and TRBJ1-6, with 7 positions matching TRBD1. The germline V gene encodes CDR1 MNHEY and CDR2 SVGAGI. The J segment lost 8 bases and the V segment lost 0 bases, leaving 4 bases of the junction unmatched. The CDR3 length is 15 residues. As DNA, the CDR3 is TGTGCCAGCAGTTACTCGGCCAGGGGGGATTCACCCCTCCACTTT. Encoded protein: CASSYSARGDSPLHF.

This clonotype was recorded a few times. The chain links TRBV7-9 to TRBJ2-1; tentatively, D is TRBD1 (5 bases). Per germline, CDR1 SEHNR and CDR2 FQNEAQ (reference sequence). V was shortened by 8 bases and J by 2 bases, with 19 bases between the two germline ends. This CDR3 has 16 amino acids. The CDR3, as DNA: TGTGCCAGCCGACAGTTCGGGCAGGTGACCTACAATGAGCAGTTCTTC. Its protein product is CASRQFGQVTYNEQFF.

CDR3 sequence reads: CASSVGGVGHTDTQYF. CDR3 nucleotides: TGTGCCAGCAGCGTAGGTGGGGTCGGGCACACAGATACGCAGTATTTT. The J gene is TRBJ2-3, the V gene TRBV9; D is unresolved. From germline, CDR1 is SGDLS and CDR2 YYNGEE. The CDR3 length is 16 residues. V dropped 0 bases and J dropped 2 bases, with 13 bases sitting between them.

This clonotype was picked up many times. This chain uses TRBV7-9 with TRBJ2-3; 10 bases align to TRBD2. The CDR3 has 16 residues. V shed 0 bases, J shed 2 bases, and the junction held 2 bases outside the gene matches. In germline, CDR1 is SEHNR, CDR2 FQNEAQ (reference sequence). The DNA for the CDR3 is TGTGCCAGCAGCTTAGCCGGGACTAGCGACACAGATACGCAGTATTTT. Translation gives CASSLAGTSDTDTQYF.

This clonotype showed up just a few times. The chain joins TRBV10-2 to TRBJ2-1; D possibly corresponds to TRBD2 (6 bases). This CDR3 spans 13 amino acids. CDR1 WSHSY and CDR2 SAAADI come from the germline V gene. The V end was cut by 4 bases, the J end by 4 bases, with 8 bases between. CDR3 amino acids: CASSGDLYNEQFF. The CDR3 coding sequence is TGCGCCAGCAGTGGGGACTTGTACAATGAGCAGTTCTTC.

This clonotype was seen repeatedly, ten times or more. This chain links TRBV12-5 with TRBJ2-5; D is unclear. V lost 0 bases to trimming and J lost 4 bases, with 6 bases between them. The CDR3 length is 13 residues. Germline-derived CDR1 and CDR2 are LGHNT and FRNRAP. CDR3 DNA: TGTGCTAGTGGTTTGGTACCGGGAGAGACCCAGTACTTC. It specifies CASGLVPGETQYF.

This clonotype was observed a handful of times. The chain combines TRBV11-3 with TRBJ2-3, with TRBD1 identical over 8 bases. Germline lookup yields CDR1 SGHNT and CDR2 YENEEA. The CDR3 is 16 amino acids. The junction had 9 bases not matched to a gene; V was cut back by 5 bases and J by 2 bases. The CDR3 coding sequence is TGTGCCAGCAGCCCCCGGACAGGGTCGGACACAGATACGCAGTATTTT. Translating gives CASSPRTGSDTDTQYF.

As concerns this clonotype: One end of the junction fails to match germline, which may point to a read error. V gene TRBV19 combines with J gene TRBJ2-7; TRBD1 agrees at 8 bases. Germline loops: CDR1 LNHDA, CDR2 SQIVND (reference sequence). The CDR3 extends over 15 amino acids. CDR3 sequence: CAGSIETGANYEQYF. The CDR3 nucleotides read TGTGCCGGTAGTATAGAGACAGGGGCTAACTACGAGCAGTACTTC.

The sample holds many counts of this clonotype. The chain combines TRBV20-1 with TRBJ2-7; D is unresolved. This CDR3 comprises 13 residues. The germline V gene encodes CDR1 DFQATT and CDR2 SNEGSKA (reference sequence). V was shortened by 0 bases and J by 2 bases, with 8 bases between the two germline ends. Here the CDR3 DNA reads TGCAGTGCTAGAGATAACAGTCCCTACGAGCAGTACTTC. It codes for CSARDNSPYEQYF.

This clonotype was observed many times. The genes are TRBV15 and TRBJ1-5; a weak D match, TRBD1 (5 bases). Germline V gives CDR1 LNHNV, CDR2 YYDKDF (reference sequence). This CDR3 region has 15 residues. Trimming took off 0 bases at V and 2 bases at J, with 8 bases between the two ends. The CDR3 nucleotides read TGTGCCACCAGCAGAGATCGCAGGGGCAATCAGCCCCAGCATTTT. It codes for CATSRDRRGNQPQHF.

This clonotype occurred many times. CDR3: CASSLLQGDSPLHF. DNA of the CDR3: TGTGCCAGCAGCTTATTACAGGGGGATTCACCCCTCCACTTT. The chain links TRBV11-2 to TRBJ1-6; 8 bases align to TRBD1. With 2 bases clipped from V and 8 bases from J, the junction kept 2 bases outside the gene matches. The CDR3 runs 14 residues. CDR1 and CDR2 (germline): SGHAT, FQNNGV. Using reference TRBV11-2 and TRBJ1-6 for the parts outside the CDR3, the full variable domain is EAGVAQSPRYKIIEKRQSVAFWCNPISGHATLYWYQQILGQGPKLLIQFQNNGVVDDSQLPKDRFSAERLKGVDSTLKIQPAKLEDSAVYLCASSLLQGDSPLHFGNGTRLTVT.

This clonotype was picked up many times. The CDR3 nucleotides are TGCAGTGCTCGACAGGGGGCCGGCTATGGCTACACCTTC. This encodes CSARQGAGYGYTF. This chain links TRBV20-1 with TRBJ1-2; 10 bases fit TRBD1. Germline CDR1 and CDR2: DFQATT and SNEGSKA (reference sequence). With 5 bases clipped from V and 4 bases from J, the junction kept 4 bases outside the gene matches. The CDR3 loop spans 13 amino acids.

This clonotype was recorded a few times. This rearrangement joins TRBV20-1 to TRBJ1-5, with 10 bases matching TRBD1. CDR1 and CDR2 (germline): DFQATT, SNEGSKA (reference sequence). V was pared by 6 bases and J by 0 bases, with 5 bases of the junction left unmatched. CDR3 length: 15 residues. CDR3 nucleotide sequence: TGCAGTGCGCGGGGACAGGGGAATAGCAATCAGCCCCAGCATTTT. Protein: CSARGQGNSNQPQHF.

This clonotype was recorded many times. The V gene is TRBV7-9, the J gene TRBJ2-1; maybe TRBD2 (5 bases). The V gene's germline CDR1 is SEHNR and CDR2 FQNEAQ (reference sequence). Trimming stripped 3 bases from V and 0 bases from J, with 9 bases between. There are 15 residues in the CDR3. The DNA of the CDR3 is TGTGCCAGCAGCTTTCCCGGACTCTCCTACAATGAGCAGTTCTTC. Protein sequence: CASSFPGLSYNEQFF.

As for this clonotype: A much larger clone differs from this one at a single base, so this may be a read error. Because the CDR3 is missing its conserved closing phenylalanine or tryptophan, this is likely a read error. This chain's CDR3 is CASSLSGTGVPYGYTL. The CDR3 DNA reads TGTGCCAGCAGTCTATCCGGGACAGGGGTCCCCTATGGCTACACCCTC. V and J are TRBV12-3 or TRBV12-4 and TRBJ1-2, with 10 bases fitting TRBD1. The CDR3 runs 16 residues. Trimming took 5 bases from V and 4 from J; bases not matched to a gene: 10.